This T cell receptor (beta chain) is drawn from a study of monozygotic twins with inflammatory bowel disease. Study-wide results and caveats: Especially with disease activity, IBD patients shared fewer clonotypes with others than healthy twins did. Patient-specific immunosuppressive treatments may have made repertoires more variable. Diversity of TCRbeta measured by inverse Simpson was lower in IBD patients than in healthy co-twins.

TCRdb reprocessed the 5' RACE reads and stores each CDR3 protein as one record, lacking DNA. The repertoire table contains more than 350,000 distinct CDR3 sequences. As concerns this clonotype: No antigen is known for it.

Donors each contributed one blood sample measuring about 2.4 ml. The germline V gene encodes CDR1 SQVTM and CDR2 ANQGSEA. This CDR3 has 14 residues. The gene calls are TRBV29-1 and TRBJ2-3; there is no DNA to check the TCRdb D call of TRBD2. Sequencing was performed on blood. This receptor was obtained from a human donor with ulcerative colitis or Crohn's disease, or a healthy co-twin of an affected twin (not recorded which). The CDR3 is CSVEGLAATDTQYF.